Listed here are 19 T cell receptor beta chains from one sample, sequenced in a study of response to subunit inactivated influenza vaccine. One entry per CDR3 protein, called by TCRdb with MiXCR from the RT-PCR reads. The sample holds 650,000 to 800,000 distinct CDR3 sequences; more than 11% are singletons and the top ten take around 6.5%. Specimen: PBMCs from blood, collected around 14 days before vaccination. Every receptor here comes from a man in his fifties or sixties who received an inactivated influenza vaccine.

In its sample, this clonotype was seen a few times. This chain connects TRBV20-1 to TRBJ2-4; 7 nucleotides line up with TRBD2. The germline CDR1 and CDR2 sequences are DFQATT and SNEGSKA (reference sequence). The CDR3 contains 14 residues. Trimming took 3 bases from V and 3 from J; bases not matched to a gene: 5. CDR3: CSARGGIGKNIQYF. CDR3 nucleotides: TGCAGTGCTAGGGGGGGGATAGGCAAAAACATTCAGTACTTC.

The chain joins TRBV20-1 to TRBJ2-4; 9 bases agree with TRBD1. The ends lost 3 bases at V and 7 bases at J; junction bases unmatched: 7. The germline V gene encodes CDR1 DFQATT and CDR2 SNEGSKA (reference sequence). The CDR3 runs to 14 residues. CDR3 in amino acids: CSARDYRGQNIQYF. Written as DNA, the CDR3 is TGCAGTGCTAGGGACTACAGGGGGCAGAACATTCAGTACTTC.

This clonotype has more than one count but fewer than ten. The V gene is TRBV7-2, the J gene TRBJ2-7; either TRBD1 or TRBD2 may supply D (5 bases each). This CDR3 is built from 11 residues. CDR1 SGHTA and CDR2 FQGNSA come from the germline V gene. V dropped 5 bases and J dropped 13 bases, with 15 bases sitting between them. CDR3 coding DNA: TGTGCCAGCAGCGCCGGGACCCGGACATACTTC. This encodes CASSAGTRTYF.

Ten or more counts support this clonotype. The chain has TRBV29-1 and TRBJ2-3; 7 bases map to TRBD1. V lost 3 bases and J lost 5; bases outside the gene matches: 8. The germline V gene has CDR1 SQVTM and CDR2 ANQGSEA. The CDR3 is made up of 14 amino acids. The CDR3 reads CSVDYRGEIDTQYF. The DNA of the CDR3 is TGCAGCGTTGACTACAGGGGAGAAATAGATACGCAGTATTTT.

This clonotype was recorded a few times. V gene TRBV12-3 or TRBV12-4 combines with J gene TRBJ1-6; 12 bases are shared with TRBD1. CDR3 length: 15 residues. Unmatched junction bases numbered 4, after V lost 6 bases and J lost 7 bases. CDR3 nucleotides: TGTGCCAGCAGCAAGGGACAGGGGGCGAATTCACCCCTCCACTTT. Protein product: CASSKGQGANSPLHF.

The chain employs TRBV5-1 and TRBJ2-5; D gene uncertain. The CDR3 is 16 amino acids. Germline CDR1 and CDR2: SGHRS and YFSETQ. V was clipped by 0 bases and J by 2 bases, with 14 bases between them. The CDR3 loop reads CASSLGTSTSQETQYF. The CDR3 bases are TGCGCCAGCAGCTTGGGTACCTCGACAAGTCAAGAGACCCAGTACTTC. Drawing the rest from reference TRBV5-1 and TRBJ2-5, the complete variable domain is KAGVTQTPRYLIKTRGQQVTLSCSPISGHRSVSWYQQTPGQGLQFLFEYFSETQRNKGNFPGRFSGRQFSNSRSEMNVSTLELGDSALYLCASSLGTSTSQETQYFGPGTRLLVL.

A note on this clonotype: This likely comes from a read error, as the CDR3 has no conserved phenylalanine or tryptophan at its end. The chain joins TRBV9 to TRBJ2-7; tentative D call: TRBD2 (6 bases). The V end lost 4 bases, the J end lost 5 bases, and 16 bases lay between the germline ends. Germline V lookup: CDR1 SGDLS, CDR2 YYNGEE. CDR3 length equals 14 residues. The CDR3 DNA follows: TGTGCCAGCAGCCCCCCTGGGGGGTTGGACGAGCAGTACTCC. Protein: CASSPPGGLDEQYS.

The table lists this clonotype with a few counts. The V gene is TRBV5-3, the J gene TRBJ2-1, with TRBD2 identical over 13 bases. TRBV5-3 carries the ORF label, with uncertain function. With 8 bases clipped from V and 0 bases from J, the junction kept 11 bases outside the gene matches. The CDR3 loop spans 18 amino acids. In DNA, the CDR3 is TGTGCCAGGTCAAGGACTAGCGGGGGTGCAAGCTCCTACAATGAGCAGTTCTTC. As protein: CARSRTSGGASSYNEQFF.

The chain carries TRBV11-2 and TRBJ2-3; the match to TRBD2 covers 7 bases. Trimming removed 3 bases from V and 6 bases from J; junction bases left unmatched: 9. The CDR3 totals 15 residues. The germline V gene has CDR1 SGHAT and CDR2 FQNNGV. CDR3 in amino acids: CASSFISGGRDTQYF. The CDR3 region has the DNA TGTGCCAGCAGCTTTATCTCGGGAGGTCGCGATACGCAGTATTTT.

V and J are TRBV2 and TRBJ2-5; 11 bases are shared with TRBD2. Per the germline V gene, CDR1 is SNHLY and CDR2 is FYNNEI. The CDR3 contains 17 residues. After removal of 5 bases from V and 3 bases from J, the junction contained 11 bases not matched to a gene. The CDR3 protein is CASSQLSGRGRKETQYF. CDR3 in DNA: TGTGCCAGCAGTCAACTTAGCGGGAGGGGTAGGAAAGAGACCCAGTACTTC.

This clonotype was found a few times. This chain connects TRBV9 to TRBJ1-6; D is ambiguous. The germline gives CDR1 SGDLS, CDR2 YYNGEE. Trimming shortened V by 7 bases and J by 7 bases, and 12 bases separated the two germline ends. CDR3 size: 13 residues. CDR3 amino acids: CASRGVGNSPLHF. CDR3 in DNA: TGTGCCAGCCGTGGGGTTGGGAATTCACCCCTCCACTTT.

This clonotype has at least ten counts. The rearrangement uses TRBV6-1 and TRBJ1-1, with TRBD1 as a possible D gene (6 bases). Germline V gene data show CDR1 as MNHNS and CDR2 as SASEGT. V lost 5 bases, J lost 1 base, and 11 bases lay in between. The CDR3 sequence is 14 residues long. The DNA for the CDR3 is TGTGCCAGCAGTAGATCGGACAGGAACACTGAAGCTTTCTTT. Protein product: CASSRSDRNTEAFF.

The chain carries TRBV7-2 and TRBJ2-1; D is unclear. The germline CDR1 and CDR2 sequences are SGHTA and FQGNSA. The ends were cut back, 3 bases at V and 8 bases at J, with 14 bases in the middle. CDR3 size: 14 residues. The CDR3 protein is CASSFGYHSDEQFF. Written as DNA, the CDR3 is TGTGCCAGCAGCTTTGGGTATCATTCAGATGAGCAGTTCTTC.

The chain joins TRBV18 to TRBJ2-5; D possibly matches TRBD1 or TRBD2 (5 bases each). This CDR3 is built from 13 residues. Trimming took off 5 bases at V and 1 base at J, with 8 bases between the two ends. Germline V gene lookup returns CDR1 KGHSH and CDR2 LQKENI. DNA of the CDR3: TGTGCCAGCTCAAGGGGACGCCAAGAGACCCAGTACTTC. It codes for CASSRGRQETQYF.

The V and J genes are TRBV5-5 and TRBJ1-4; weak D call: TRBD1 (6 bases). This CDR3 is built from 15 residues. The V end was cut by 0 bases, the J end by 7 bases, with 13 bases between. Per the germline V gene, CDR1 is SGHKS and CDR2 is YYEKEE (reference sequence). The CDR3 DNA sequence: TGTGCCAGCAGCTTGGATGTGGGAGGGGGTGAAAAACTGTTTTTT. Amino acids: CASSLDVGGGEKLFF.

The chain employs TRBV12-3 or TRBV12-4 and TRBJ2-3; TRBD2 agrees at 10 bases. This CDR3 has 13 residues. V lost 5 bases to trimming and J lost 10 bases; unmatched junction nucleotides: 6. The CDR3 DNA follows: TGTGCCAGCAGTCCGGGACTAGCGACCCCGCAGTATTTT. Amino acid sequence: CASSPGLATPQYF.

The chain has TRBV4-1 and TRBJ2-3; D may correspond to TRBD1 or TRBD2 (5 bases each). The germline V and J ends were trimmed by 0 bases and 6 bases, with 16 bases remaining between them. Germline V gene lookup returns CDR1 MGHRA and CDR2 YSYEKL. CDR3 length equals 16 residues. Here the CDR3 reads CASSQDSPDKRDTQYF. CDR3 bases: TGCGCCAGCAGCCAAGATTCGCCGGACAAGCGGGATACGCAGTATTTT.

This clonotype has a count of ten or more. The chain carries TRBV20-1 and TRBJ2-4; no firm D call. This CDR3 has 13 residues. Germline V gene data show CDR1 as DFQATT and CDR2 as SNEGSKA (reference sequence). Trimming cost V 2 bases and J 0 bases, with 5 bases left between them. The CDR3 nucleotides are TGCAGTGCTAGATCCGTAGCCAAAAACATTCAGTACTTC. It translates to CSARSVAKNIQYF.

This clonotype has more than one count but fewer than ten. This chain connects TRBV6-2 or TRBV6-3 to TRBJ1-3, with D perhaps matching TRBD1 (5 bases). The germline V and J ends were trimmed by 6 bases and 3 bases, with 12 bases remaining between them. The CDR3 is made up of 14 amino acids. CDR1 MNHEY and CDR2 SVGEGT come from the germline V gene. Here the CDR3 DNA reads TGTGCCAGCAGAACGACAGACATTGGAAACACCATATATTTT. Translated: CASRTTDIGNTIYF.